Sequencing of this T cell receptor beta chain was carried out in a study of graft-versus-host responses after intestinal transplantation. Study information: Isolated intestinal, liver-intestinal, or multivisceral transplants were what recipients had.

There are a few counts of this clone. Its antigen is not known. The table came from immunoSEQ multiplex PCR; TCRdb's copy has only in-frame clones and leaves some out. Among about 71,000 clones listed, less than 95% were seen once. CDR1 and CDR2 from the germline V gene are MNHEY and SVGAGI. J lost 2 bases, V lost 7 bases, and 8 bases had no gene match. The CDR3 runs to 15 residues. General study findings and limits: Early declines in HvG clones that occurred post-transplant were associated with peak circulating GvH clone levels.

The rearrangement joins TRBV6-5 to TRBJ2-1; 7 bases agree with TRBD2. The sample in question was unstimulated CD8+ T cells sorted from spleen or lymph node cells, obtained before intestinal transplant. This TCR was sampled from a human donor who received an intestinal transplant. CDR3: CASTLASGTYNEQFF. The CDR3 nucleotides are TGTGCCAGCACCCTGGCTAGCGGAACCTACAATGAGCAGTTCTTC.